These 2 T cell receptor beta chains originate from one sample sequenced in a study of blood T cells in healthy people across ages. The second PCR ran about 6 to 11 cycles with a sample-barcoded 5' primer and J-beta primers. TCRdb reprocessed the 5' RACE reads via MiXCR and lists one record per CDR3 protein. The table lists under 2 million distinct CDR3 sequences, about 32% of them singletons. Source material: blood. These receptors all come from a woman in her 30s in good health.

This clonotype turned up a few times. V is TRBV20-1 and J is TRBJ2-5, with 7 bases identical to TRBD1. CDR1 DFQATT and CDR2 SNEGSKA come from the germline V gene (reference sequence). The CDR3 is 12 residues long. The ends lost 3 bases at V and 5 bases at J; junction bases unmatched: 3. The CDR3 here is CSASQGEETQYF. CDR3 bases: TGCAGTGCTAGTCAGGGGGAGGAGACCCAGTACTTC.

The gene calls are TRBV2 and TRBJ1-2; D ambiguous. CDR1 is SNHLY, CDR2 FYNNEI, per germline. V was cut by 0 bases and J by 5 bases, with 10 bases left in between. The CDR3 is made up of 14 amino acids. CDR3 DNA sequence: TGTGCCAGCAGTGAAGCGGGGATCGGATATGGCTACACCTTC. It encodes CASSEAGIGYGYTF.